Here is one TCR beta chain with its context. Its cognate antigen is unknown. Donors consisted of healthy bone marrow donors. PCR primers comprised 60 Vbeta and 13 Jbeta primers. Measured with immunoSEQ multiplex PCR; TCRdb has only the in-frame clones, and not every one. The table has fewer than 60,000 clones, less than 75% seen once. The V and J ends lost 2 bases and 7 bases, in that order; junction bases with no gene match: 9. The CDR3 is 16 residues long. Germline CDR1 and CDR2: SGHNT and YENEEA. The data were taken from a study of cytomegalovirus exposure and HLA in healthy donors. Findings and caveats of the study: Overall, around 150 TCR beta chains were annotated as cytomegalovirus-associated. Differences between HLA loci emerged in a later analysis of TCR association rates, with DRB1 most and HLA-C fewest.

The receptor was derived from a woman between 50 and 59 years old in good health and CMV-seropositive. Sequenced material: PBMCs. The genes are TRBV11-3 and TRBJ2-2; 8 bases line up with TRBD2. The CDR3 loop reads CASSLSGGLLSGELFF. The CDR3 DNA is TGTGCCAGCAGCTTATCGGGGGGGCTTCTTAGCGGGGAGCTGTTTTTT. The whole variable domain, remainder taken from reference TRBV11-3 and TRBJ2-2, is EAGVVQSPRYKIIEKKQPVAFWCNPISGHNTLYWYLQNLGQGPELLIRYENEEAVDDSQLPKDRFSAERLKGVDSTLKIQPAELGDSAVYLCASSLSGGLLSGELFFGEGSRLTVL.